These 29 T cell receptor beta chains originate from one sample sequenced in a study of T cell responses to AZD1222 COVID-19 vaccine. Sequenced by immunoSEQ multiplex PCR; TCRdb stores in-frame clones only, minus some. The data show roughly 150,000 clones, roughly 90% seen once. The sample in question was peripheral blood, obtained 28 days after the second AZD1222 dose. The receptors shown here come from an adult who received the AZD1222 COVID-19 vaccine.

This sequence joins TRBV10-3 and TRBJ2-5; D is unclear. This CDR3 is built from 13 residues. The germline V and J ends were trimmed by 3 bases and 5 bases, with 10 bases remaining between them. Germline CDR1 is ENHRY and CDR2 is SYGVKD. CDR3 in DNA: TGTGCCATCAGTGAAGGTCAGAGGGAGACCCAGTACTTC. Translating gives CAISEGQRETQYF.

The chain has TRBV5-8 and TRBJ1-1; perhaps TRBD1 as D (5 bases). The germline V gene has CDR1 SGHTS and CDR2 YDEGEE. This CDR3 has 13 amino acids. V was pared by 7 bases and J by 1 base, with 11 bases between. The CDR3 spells CASEGHRNTEAFF. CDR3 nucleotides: TGTGCCAGCGAAGGACACCGGAACACTGAAGCTTTCTTT.

For the CDR3, the DNA is TGCGCCAGCAGTGAGACAGGGTCTAACACTGAAGCTTTCTTT. Protein sequence: CASSETGSNTEAFF. The chain joins TRBV10-2 to TRBJ1-1; tentative D call: TRBD1 (6 bases). V was shortened by 2 bases and J by 2 bases, with 9 bases between the two germline ends. The CDR3 is 14 residues long. Germline values: CDR1 WSHSY, CDR2 SAAADI.

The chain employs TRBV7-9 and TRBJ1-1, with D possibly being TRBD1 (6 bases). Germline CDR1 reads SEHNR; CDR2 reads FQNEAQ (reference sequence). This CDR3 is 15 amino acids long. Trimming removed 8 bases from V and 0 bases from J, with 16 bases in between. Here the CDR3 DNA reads TGTGCCAGCGGGACACCCGCTCCCTTGAACACTGAAGCTTTCTTT. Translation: CASGTPAPLNTEAFF. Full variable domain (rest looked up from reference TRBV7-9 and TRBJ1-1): DTGVSQNPRHKITKRGQNVTFRCDPISEHNRLYWYRQTLGQGPEFLTYFQNEAQLEKSRLLSDRFSAERPKGSFSTLEIQRTEQGDSAMYLCASGTPAPLNTEAFFGQGTRLTVV.

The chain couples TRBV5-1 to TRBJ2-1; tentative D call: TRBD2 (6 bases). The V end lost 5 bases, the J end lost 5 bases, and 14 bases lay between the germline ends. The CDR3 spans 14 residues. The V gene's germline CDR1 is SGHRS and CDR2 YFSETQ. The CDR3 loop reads CASSRDSPHNEQFF. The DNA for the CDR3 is TGCGCCAGCAGTAGGGACTCACCTCACAATGAGCAGTTCTTC.

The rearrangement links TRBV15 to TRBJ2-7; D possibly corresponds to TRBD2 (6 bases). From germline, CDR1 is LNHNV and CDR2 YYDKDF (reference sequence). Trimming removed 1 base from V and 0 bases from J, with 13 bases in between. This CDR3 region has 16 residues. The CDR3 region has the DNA TGTGCCACCAGCAGAGTCCCGGGAGCTTCCTCCTACGAGCAGTACTTC. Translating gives CATSRVPGASSYEQYF.

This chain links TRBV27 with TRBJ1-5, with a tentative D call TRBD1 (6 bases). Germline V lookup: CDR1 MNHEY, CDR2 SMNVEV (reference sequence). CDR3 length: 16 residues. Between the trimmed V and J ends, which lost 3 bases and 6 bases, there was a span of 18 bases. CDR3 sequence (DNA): TGTGCCAGCAGTTTCGGGACACCGATCCAGGGTCAGCCCCAGCATTTT. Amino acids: CASSFGTPIQGQPQHF.

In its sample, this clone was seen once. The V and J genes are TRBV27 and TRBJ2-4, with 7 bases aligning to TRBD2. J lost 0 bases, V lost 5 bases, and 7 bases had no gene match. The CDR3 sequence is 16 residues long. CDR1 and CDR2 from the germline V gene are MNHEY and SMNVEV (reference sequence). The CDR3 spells CASSIRGEIAKNIQYF. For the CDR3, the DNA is TGTGCCAGCAGTATCCGGGGGGAGATAGCCAAAAACATTCAGTACTTC.

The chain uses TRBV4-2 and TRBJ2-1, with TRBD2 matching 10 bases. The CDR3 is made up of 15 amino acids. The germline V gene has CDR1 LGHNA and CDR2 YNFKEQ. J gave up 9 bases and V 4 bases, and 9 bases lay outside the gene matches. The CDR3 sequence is CASSRPSGSPIEQFF. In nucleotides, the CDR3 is TGTGCCAGCAGCCGGCCTAGCGGGAGTCCAATTGAGCAGTTCTTC.

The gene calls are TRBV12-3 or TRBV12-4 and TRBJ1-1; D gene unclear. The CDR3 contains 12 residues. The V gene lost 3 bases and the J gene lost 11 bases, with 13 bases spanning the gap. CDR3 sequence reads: CASSFPGVAAFF. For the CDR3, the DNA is TGTGCCAGCAGTTTCCCCGGGGTAGCCGCTTTCTTT.

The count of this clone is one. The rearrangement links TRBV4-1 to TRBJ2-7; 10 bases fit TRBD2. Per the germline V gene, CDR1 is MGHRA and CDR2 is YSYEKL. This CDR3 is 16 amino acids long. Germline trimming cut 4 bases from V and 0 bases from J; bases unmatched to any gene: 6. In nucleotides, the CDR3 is TGCGCCAGCAGCCCCGATAGCGGGGGGAGCTCCTACGAGCAGTACTTC. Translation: CASSPDSGGSSYEQYF.

DNA of the CDR3: TGTGCCAGCAGCTTCCGTAGCGGGGGCTCCTACGAGCAGTACTTC. Its protein is CASSFRSGGSYEQYF. This chain links TRBV7-2 with TRBJ2-7; 9 positions match TRBD2. CDR1 and CDR2 (germline): SGHTA, FQGNSA. This CDR3 spans 15 amino acids. V trimming: 3 bases; J trimming: 0 bases; junction bases outside the gene matches: 3.

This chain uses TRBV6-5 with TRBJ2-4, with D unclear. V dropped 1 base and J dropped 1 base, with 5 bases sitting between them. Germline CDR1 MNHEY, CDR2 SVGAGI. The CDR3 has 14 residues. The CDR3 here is CASSYYRAKNIQYF. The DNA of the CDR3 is TGTGCCAGCAGTTACTACCGGGCCAAAAACATTCAGTACTTC.

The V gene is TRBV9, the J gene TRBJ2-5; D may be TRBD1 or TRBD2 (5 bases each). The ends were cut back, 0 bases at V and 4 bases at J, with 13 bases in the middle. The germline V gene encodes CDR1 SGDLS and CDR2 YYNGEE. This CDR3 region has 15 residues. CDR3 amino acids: CASSVVGVQGETQYF. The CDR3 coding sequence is TGTGCCAGCAGCGTAGTCGGGGTGCAGGGAGAGACCCAGTACTTC. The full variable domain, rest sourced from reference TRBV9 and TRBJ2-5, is DSGVTQTPKHLITATGQRVTLRCSPRSGDLSVYWYQQSLDQGLQFLIQYYNGEERAKGNILERFSAQQFPDLHSELNLSSLELGDSALYFCASSVVGVQGETQYFGPGTRLLVL.

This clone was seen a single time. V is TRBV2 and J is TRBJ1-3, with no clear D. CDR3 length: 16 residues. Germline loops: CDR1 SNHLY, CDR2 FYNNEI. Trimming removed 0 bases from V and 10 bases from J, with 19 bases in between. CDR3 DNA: TGTGCCAGCAGTGAAGCGGGCATACAAGGCATCATGACCATATATTTT. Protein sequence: CASSEAGIQGIMTIYF.

CDR3 protein: CASSPPGGIGYEQYF. As DNA, the CDR3 is TGTGCCAGCAGTCCCCCGGGGGGTATAGGTTACGAGCAGTACTTC. The V and J genes are TRBV28 and TRBJ2-7; 7 positions agree with TRBD2. This CDR3 is 15 amino acids long. The germline V gene encodes CDR1 MDHEN and CDR2 SYDVKM. The J segment lost 4 bases and the V segment lost 5 bases, leaving 11 bases of the junction unmatched.

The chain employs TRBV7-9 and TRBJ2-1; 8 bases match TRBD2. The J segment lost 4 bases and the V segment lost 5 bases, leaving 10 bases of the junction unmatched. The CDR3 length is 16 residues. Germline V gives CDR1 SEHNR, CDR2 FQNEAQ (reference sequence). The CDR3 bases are TGTGCCAGCAGCCCGGCGGGACTAGAGGGGTACAATGAGCAGTTCTTC. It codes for CASSPAGLEGYNEQFF.

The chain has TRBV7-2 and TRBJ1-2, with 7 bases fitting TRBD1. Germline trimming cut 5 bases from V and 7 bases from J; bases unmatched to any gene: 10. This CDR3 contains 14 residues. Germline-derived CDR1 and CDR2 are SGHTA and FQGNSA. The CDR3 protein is CASSPQGGGGGYTF. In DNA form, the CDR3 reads TGTGCCAGCAGCCCTCAGGGGGGCGGGGGTGGCTACACCTTC.

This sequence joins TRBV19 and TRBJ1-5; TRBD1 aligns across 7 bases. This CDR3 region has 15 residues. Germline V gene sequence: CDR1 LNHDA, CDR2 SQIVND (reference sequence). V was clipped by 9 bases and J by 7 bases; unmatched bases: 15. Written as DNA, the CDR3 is TGTGCCAGAGTAGACAGGGTCTCCCTTTACCAGCCCCAGCATTTT. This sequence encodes CARVDRVSLYQPQHF.

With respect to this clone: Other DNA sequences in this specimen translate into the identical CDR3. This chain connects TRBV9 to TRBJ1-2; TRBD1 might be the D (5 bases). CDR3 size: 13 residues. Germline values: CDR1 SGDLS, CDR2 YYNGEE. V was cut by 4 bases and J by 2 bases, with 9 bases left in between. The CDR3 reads CASSPTGNYGYTF. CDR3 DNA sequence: TGTGCCAGCAGCCCCACAGGAAACTATGGCTACACCTTC.

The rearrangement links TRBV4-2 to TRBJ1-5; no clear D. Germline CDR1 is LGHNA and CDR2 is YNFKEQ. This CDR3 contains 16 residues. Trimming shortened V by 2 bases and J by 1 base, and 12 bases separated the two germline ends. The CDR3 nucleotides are TGTGCCAGCAGCCAAAAACCCCACGGAAGCAATCAGCCCCAGCATTTT. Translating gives CASSQKPHGSNQPQHF.

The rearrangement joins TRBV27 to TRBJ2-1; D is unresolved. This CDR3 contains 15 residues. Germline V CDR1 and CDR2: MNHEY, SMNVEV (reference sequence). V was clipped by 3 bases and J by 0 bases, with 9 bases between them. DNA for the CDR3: TGTGCCAGCAGTTTGGCGGCTAGCTCCTACAATGAGCAGTTCTTC. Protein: CASSLAASSYNEQFF.

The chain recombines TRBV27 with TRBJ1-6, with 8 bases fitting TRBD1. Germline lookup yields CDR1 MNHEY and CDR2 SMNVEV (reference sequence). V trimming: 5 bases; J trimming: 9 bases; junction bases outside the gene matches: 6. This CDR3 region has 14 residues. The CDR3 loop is CASSPKGQGSPLHF. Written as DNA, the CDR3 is TGTGCCAGCAGTCCGAAAGGACAGGGTTCACCCCTCCACTTT.

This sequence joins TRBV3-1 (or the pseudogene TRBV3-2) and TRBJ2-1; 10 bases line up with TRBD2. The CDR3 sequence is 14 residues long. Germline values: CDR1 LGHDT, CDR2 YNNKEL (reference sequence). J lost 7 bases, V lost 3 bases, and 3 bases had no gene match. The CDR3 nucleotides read TGTGCCAGCAGCCAGGCTAGCGGGAGAAATGAGCAGTTCTTC. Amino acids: CASSQASGRNEQFF.

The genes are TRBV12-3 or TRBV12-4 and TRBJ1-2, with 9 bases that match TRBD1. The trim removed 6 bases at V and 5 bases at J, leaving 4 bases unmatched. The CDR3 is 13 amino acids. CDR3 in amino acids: CASSHDRGYGYTF. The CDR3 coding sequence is TGTGCCAGCAGCCACGACAGGGGGTATGGCTACACCTTC.

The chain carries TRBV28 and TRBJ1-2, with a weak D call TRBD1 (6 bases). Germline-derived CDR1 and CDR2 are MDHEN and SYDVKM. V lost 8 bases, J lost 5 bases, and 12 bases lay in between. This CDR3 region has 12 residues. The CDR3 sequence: CASAGTIYGYTF. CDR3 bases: TGTGCCAGCGCCGGGACAATATATGGCTACACCTTC.

CDR3 sequence (DNA): TGTGCCAGCAGTTACAAAGCAGGTTGGGGCTACACCTTC. This gives the protein CASSYKAGWGYTF. The chain carries TRBV6-5 and TRBJ1-2; D gene unclear. The germline CDR1 and CDR2 sequences are MNHEY and SVGAGI. Trimming left V 2 bases short and J 8 bases short, with 12 bases between. This CDR3 is built from 13 residues.

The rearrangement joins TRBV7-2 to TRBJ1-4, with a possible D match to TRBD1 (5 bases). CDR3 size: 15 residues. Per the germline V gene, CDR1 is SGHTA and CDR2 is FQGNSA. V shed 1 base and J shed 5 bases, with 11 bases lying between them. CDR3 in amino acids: CASSLGAGKNEKLFF. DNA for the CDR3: TGTGCCAGCAGCTTAGGAGCAGGGAAAAATGAAAAACTGTTTTTT.

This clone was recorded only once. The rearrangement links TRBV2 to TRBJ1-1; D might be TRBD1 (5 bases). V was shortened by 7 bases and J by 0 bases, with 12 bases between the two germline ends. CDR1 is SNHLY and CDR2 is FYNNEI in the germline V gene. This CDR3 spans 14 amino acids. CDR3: CASTMGEMNTEAFF. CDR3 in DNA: TGTGCCAGCACCATGGGGGAGATGAACACTGAAGCTTTCTTT.